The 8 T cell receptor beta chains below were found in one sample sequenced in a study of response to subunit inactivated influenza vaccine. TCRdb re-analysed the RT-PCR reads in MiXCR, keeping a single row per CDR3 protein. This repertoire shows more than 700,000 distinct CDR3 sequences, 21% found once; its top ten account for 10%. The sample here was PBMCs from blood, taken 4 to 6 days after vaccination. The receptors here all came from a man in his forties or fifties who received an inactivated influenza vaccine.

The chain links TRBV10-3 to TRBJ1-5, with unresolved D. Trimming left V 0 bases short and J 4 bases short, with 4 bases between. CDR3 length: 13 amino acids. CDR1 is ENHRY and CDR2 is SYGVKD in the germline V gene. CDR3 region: CAISESSNQPQHF. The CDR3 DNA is TGTGCCATCAGTGAGTCTTCGAATCAGCCCCAGCATTTT.

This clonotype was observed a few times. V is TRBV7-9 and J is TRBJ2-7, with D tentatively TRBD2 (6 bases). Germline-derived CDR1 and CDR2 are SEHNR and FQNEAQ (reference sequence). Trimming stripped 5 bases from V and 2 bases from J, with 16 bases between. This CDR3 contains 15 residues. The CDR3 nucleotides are TGTGCCAGCAGCGAAGATGGGGGGTCACCCTACGAGCAGTACTTC. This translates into CASSEDGGSPYEQYF.

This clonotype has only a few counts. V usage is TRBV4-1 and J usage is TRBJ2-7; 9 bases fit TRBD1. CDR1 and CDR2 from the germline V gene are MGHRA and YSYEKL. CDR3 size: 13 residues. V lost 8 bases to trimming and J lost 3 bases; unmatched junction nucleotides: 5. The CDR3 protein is CASQGQGDYEQYF. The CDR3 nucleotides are TGCGCCAGCCAGGGACAGGGTGACTACGAGCAGTACTTC.

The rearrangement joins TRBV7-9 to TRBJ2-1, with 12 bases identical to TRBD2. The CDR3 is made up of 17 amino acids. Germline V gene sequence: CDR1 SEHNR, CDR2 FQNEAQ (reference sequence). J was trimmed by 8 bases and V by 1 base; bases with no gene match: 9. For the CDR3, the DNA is TGTGCCAGCAGCTTAGATCAGACTAGCGGGGGCGTCCATGAGCAGTTCTTC. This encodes CASSLDQTSGGVHEQFF.

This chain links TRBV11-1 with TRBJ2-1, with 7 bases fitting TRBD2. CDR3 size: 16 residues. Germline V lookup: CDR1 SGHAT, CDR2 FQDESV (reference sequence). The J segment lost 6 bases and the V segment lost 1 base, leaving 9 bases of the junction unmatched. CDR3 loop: CASSLEEGGPSNEQFF. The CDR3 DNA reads TGTGCCAGCAGCTTAGAAGAGGGAGGGCCGAGCAATGAGCAGTTCTTC.

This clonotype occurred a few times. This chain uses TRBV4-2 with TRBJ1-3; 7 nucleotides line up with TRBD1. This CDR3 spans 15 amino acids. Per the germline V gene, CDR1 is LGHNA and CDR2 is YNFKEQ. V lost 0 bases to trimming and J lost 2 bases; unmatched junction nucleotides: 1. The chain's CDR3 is CASSQEGTAGNTIYF. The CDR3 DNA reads TGTGCCAGCAGCCAAGAAGGGACAGCTGGAAACACCATATATTTT.

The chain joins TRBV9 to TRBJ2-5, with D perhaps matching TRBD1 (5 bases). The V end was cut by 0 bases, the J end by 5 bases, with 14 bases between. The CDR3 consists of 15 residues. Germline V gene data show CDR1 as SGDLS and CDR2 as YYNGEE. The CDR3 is CASSVGSPAGETQYF. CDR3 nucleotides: TGTGCCAGCAGCGTAGGTTCACCCGCAGGGGAGACCCAGTACTTC.

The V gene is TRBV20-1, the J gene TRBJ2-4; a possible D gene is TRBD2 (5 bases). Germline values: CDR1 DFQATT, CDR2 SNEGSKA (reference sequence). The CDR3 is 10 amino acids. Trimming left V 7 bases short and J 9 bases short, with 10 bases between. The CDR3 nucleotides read TGCAGTGTTATTGCGGGCATTCAGTACTTC. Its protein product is CSVIAGIQYF.